The sequence of this T cell receptor beta chain was determined in a study of lymphopenia after photon versus proton radiotherapy. Study observations and caveats: Relative stability marked proton patients; photon patients lost diversity and naive cells. After lymphocyte nadir, photon-treated repertoires showed oligoclonal expansion, especially CD8+ Temra. A bigger post-nadir fall in TCR diversity correlated inversely with survival time in deceased patients.

Assay: immunoSEQ multiplex PCR; the TCRdb copy retains only in-frame clones and omits some. This sample has just over 30,000 clones, with approximately 93% found just once. Note on this clone: What it recognizes is unknown.

This CDR3 has 13 amino acids. J lost 2 bases, V lost 6 bases, and 4 bases had no gene match. Germline V lookup: CDR1 MNHNS, CDR2 SASEGT. Sequenced here: peripheral blood, sampled from a patient treated with photon-based radiotherapy. V gene TRBV6-1 combines with J gene TRBJ2-7; 7 bases fit TRBD1. This clonotype was sampled from a woman aged 45-65 years with cholangiocarcinoma. DNA for the CDR3: TGTGCCAGCAGCCCGGGGACAGCCTACGAGCAGTACTTC. It codes for CASSPGTAYEQYF.